These 31 T cell receptor beta chains share one sample of origin, sequenced in a study of shared clonotypes between healthy human individuals. Sequenced by immunoSEQ multiplex PCR; TCRdb stores in-frame clones only, minus some. The sample includes about 1.5 million clones, roughly 96% of them seen just once. Material for sequencing was naive CD4+ T cells sorted from blood. Stated subset: CD45RA+ positively selected. Source of these receptors: a young man in good health.

The rearrangement links TRBV28 to TRBJ2-7, with 10 bases matching TRBD2. CDR1 and CDR2 (germline): MDHEN, SYDVKM. This CDR3 region has 15 residues. Germline trimming cut 10 bases from V and 2 bases from J; bases unmatched to any gene: 11. CDR3 region: CAISLAGGTAYEQYF. CDR3 sequence (DNA): TGTGCCATCTCCTTAGCGGGAGGTACGGCCTACGAGCAGTACTTC.

The chain has TRBV10-3 and TRBJ2-3; no clear D. From germline, CDR1 is ENHRY and CDR2 SYGVKD. V lost 6 bases and J lost 0, with 13 bases in between. This CDR3 has 15 amino acids. This chain's CDR3 is CAIRRTDTSTDTQYF. DNA of the CDR3: TGTGCCATCAGAAGGACGGATACTAGCACAGATACGCAGTATTTT.

This clone appeared a single time. The chain employs TRBV29-1 and TRBJ2-7, with D perhaps assigned TRBD1 or TRBD2 (5 bases each). The CDR3 runs to 16 residues. Trimming left V 0 bases short and J 2 bases short, with 17 bases between. CDR1 is SQVTM, CDR2 ANQGSEA, per germline. The CDR3 coding sequence is TGCAGCGTTGAAGAGAGGGGCAGAGGACCCCCCTACGAGCAGTACTTC. Amino acid sequence: CSVEERGRGPPYEQYF.

The chain couples TRBV4-3 to TRBJ1-1; no clear D gene. This CDR3 contains 16 residues. Trimming stripped 0 bases from V and 3 bases from J, with 14 bases between. CDR1 and CDR2 (germline): LGHNA, YSLEER. For the CDR3, the DNA is TGCGCCAGCAGCCAAGATTCTACGGGCGTCGACACTGAAGCTTTCTTT. Residues: CASSQDSTGVDTEAFF.

The rearrangement uses TRBV5-5 and TRBJ2-2; 10 nucleotides agree with TRBD2. Unmatched junction bases numbered 7, after V lost 2 bases and J lost 6 bases. CDR1 is SGHKS, CDR2 YYEKEE, per germline (reference sequence). This CDR3 comprises 16 residues. Here the CDR3 DNA reads TGTGCCAGCAGCTTACGGCTAGCGGGAGCGGCCGGGGAGCTGTTTTTT. Residues: CASSLRLAGAAGELFF.

The chain couples TRBV9 to TRBJ1-5, with a possible D match to TRBD1 (5 bases). The CDR3 has 14 residues. Trimming stripped 3 bases from V and 4 bases from J, with 11 bases between. Germline CDR1 reads SGDLS; CDR2 reads YYNGEE. The DNA for the CDR3 is TGTGCCAGCAGCGAACAAGGGACTAATCAGCCCCAGCATTTT. It yields the protein CASSEQGTNQPQHF.

Written as DNA, the CDR3 is TGTGCCAGCAGGCCCGGGACTAGCGGATACAATGAGCAGTTCTTC. Translated: CASRPGTSGYNEQFF. V gene TRBV6-5 combines with J gene TRBJ2-1; TRBD2 agrees at 11 bases. Germline V gene sequence: CDR1 MNHEY, CDR2 SVGAGI. Germline trimming cut 6 bases from V and 4 bases from J; bases unmatched to any gene: 5. This CDR3 has 15 amino acids.

The CDR3 here is CASSVLADHTDTQYF. Written as DNA, the CDR3 is TGCGCCAGCAGCGTACTAGCGGATCACACAGATACGCAGTATTTT. The chain joins TRBV5-1 to TRBJ2-3, with 8 bases matching TRBD2. The CDR3 spans 15 residues. Germline CDR1 and CDR2: SGHRS and YFSETQ. With 4 bases clipped from V and 2 bases from J, the junction kept 6 bases outside the gene matches. The complete variable domain, with remaining parts taken from reference TRBV5-1 and TRBJ2-3, reads KAGVTQTPRYLIKTRGQQVTLSCSPISGHRSVSWYQQTPGQGLQFLFEYFSETQRNKGNFPGRFSGRQFSNSRSEMNVSTLELGDSALYLCASSVLADHTDTQYFGPGTRLTVL.

The chain uses TRBV5-1 and TRBJ1-1; D is unclear. The CDR3 loop spans 14 amino acids. With 4 bases removed from V and 7 bases from J, the gap between germline ends came to 17 bases. CDR1 is SGHRS, CDR2 YFSETQ, per germline. For the CDR3, the DNA is TGCGCCAGCAGCCCCCCGGATAATCCCCTTGAAGCTTTCTTT. It encodes CASSPPDNPLEAFF.

Note on this clone: At one end, the junction sequence differs from germline, possibly due to a read error. V gene TRBV2 combines with J gene TRBJ2-7; D is undetermined. The CDR3 has 17 residues. Germline CDR1 and CDR2: SNHLY and FYNNEI. The CDR3 is CASSEGPFGAWSYEQYF. The CDR3 DNA follows: TGTGCCAGCAGCGAAGGACCTTTTGGAGCGTGGTCCTACGAGCAGTACTTC.

The V and J genes are TRBV9 and TRBJ2-1; a possible D gene is TRBD2 (6 bases). Germline-derived CDR1 and CDR2 are SGDLS and YYNGEE. The CDR3 consists of 15 residues. The ends were cut back, 4 bases at V and 4 bases at J, with 15 bases in the middle. The CDR3 DNA follows: TGTGCCAGCAGCCCCCGCGGGGACCCATACAATGAGCAGTTCTTC. This translates into CASSPRGDPYNEQFF.

V is TRBV5-1 and J is TRBJ1-1; the D gene is possibly TRBD1 (5 bases). Germline V gene sequence: CDR1 SGHRS, CDR2 YFSETQ. CDR3 size: 15 residues. V was cut by 4 bases and J by 3 bases, with 16 bases left in between. This CDR3 is CASSRLAGRDTEAFF. CDR3 sequence (DNA): TGCGCCAGCAGCCGCCTGGCAGGGAGGGACACTGAAGCTTTCTTT.

V and J are TRBV6-5 and TRBJ1-5, with unresolved D. V was clipped by 8 bases and J by 6 bases, with 14 bases between them. The length of the CDR3 is 13 residues. CDR1 and CDR2 from the germline V gene are MNHEY and SVGAGI. CDR3 bases: TGTGCCAGCTCCGGGTCCCGGGGTCAGCCCCAGCATTTT. Its translation is CASSGSRGQPQHF.

The chain joins TRBV14 to TRBJ1-2; D possibly corresponds to TRBD1 (5 bases). The germline V gene encodes CDR1 SGHDN and CDR2 FVKESK. This CDR3 is 17 amino acids long. V was clipped by 0 bases and J by 4 bases, with 18 bases between them. CDR3 protein: CASSQDGSEGRTYGYTF. Here the CDR3 DNA reads TGTGCCAGCAGCCAAGATGGAAGTGAGGGACGGACCTATGGCTACACCTTC. The complete variable domain, with remaining parts taken from reference TRBV14 and TRBJ1-2, reads EAGVTQFPSHSVIEKGQTVTLRCDPISGHDNLYWYRRVMGKEIKFLLHFVKESKQDESGMPNNRFLAERTGGTYSTLKVQPAELEDSGVYFCASSQDGSEGRTYGYTFGSGTRLTVV.

The J gene is TRBJ2-1, the V gene TRBV11-2; D gene uncertain. The V end lost 5 bases, the J end lost 0 bases, and 14 bases lay between the germline ends. Looked up from germline, CDR1 is SGHAT and CDR2 is FQNNGV. The CDR3 spans 16 residues. CDR3 protein: CASSLPLDSSYNEQFF. CDR3 DNA sequence: TGTGCCAGCAGCCTACCTTTAGATAGCTCCTACAATGAGCAGTTCTTC.

This chain connects TRBV6-1 to TRBJ2-7; a possible D gene is TRBD2 (6 bases). The CDR3 has 13 amino acids. Germline V gene lookup returns CDR1 MNHNS and CDR2 SASEGT. V was trimmed by 5 bases and J by 4 bases, leaving 12 bases between them. DNA of the CDR3: TGTGCCAGCAGTATGGAGGGCCGGTACGAGCAGTACTTC. Translating gives CASSMEGRYEQYF.

CDR3 in DNA: TGTGCCAGCAGCCGTACTAGCGGGAGGCCCCCCTACGAGCAGTACTTC. This translates into CASSRTSGRPPYEQYF. V is TRBV13 and J is TRBJ2-7, with 12 bases lining up with TRBD2. The CDR3 sequence is 16 residues long. The V gene's germline CDR1 is PRHDT and CDR2 FYEKMQ (reference sequence). V lost 5 bases and J lost 2; bases outside the gene matches: 7.

This sequence joins TRBV6-5 and TRBJ2-1; D is perhaps TRBD1 (6 bases). V gave up 4 bases and J gave up 3 bases, with 16 bases separating them. The CDR3 totals 16 residues. Looked up from germline, CDR1 is MNHEY and CDR2 is SVGAGI. The CDR3 is CASSSLGAGLYNEQFF. CDR3 bases: TGTGCCAGCAGTTCTCTGGGGGCGGGCCTCTACAATGAGCAGTTCTTC.

This chain links TRBV2 with TRBJ2-6; weak D call: TRBD1 (6 bases). The CDR3 contains 14 residues. From germline, CDR1 is SNHLY and CDR2 FYNNEI. Trimming took off 6 bases at V and 2 bases at J, with 8 bases between the two ends. CDR3 sequence: CASSPGAGANVLTF. CDR3 in DNA: TGTGCCAGCAGCCCAGGGGCTGGGGCCAACGTCCTGACTTTC.

The chain employs TRBV7-8 and TRBJ2-1, with TRBD2 as a possible D gene (5 bases). CDR1 is SGHVS, CDR2 FQNEAQ, per germline. The CDR3 loop spans 15 amino acids. Deletions cut 3 bases from V and 8 bases from J, with 17 bases between. The CDR3 region has the DNA TGTGCCAGCAGCTTTGGCTCTAGGCCGCGGGATGAGCAGTTCTTC. Its protein product is CASSFGSRPRDEQFF.

J is TRBJ2-5 and V is TRBV4-1; no firm D call. V dropped 5 bases and J dropped 2 bases, with 9 bases sitting between them. This CDR3 spans 13 amino acids. Germline V gives CDR1 MGHRA, CDR2 YSYEKL. CDR3 sequence (DNA): TGCGCCAGCAGCATACTCATACAAGAGACCCAGTACTTC. Residues: CASSILIQETQYF.

This clone came up once. The genes are TRBV10-3 and TRBJ2-1; 8 positions match TRBD2. The CDR3 extends over 14 amino acids. Trimming removed 3 bases from V and 5 bases from J; junction bases left unmatched: 3. The germline V gene encodes CDR1 ENHRY and CDR2 SYGVKD. In DNA form, the CDR3 reads TGTGCCATCAGTGACTCGCGGGGGGACAATGAGCAGTTCTTC. It specifies CAISDSRGDNEQFF.

The chain recombines TRBV5-1 with TRBJ2-3; D not certain. CDR1 SGHRS and CDR2 YFSETQ come from the germline V gene. The CDR3 totals 13 residues. V dropped 2 bases and J dropped 5 bases, with 9 bases sitting between them. The chain's CDR3 is CASSFNQKDTQYF. The CDR3 region has the DNA TGCGCCAGCAGCTTTAACCAGAAAGATACGCAGTATTTT.

The chain links TRBV27 to TRBJ2-5; 7 positions agree with TRBD2. The germline V gene has CDR1 MNHEY and CDR2 SMNVEV (reference sequence). This CDR3 has 15 residues. V was clipped by 2 bases and J by 2 bases; unmatched bases: 5. This CDR3 reads CASSLEGGDQETQYF. CDR3 sequence (DNA): TGTGCCAGCAGTTTAGAGGGAGGGGATCAAGAGACCCAGTACTTC.

CDR3 sequence: CACPERTGELFF. The CDR3 nucleotides read TGTGCCTGCCCTGAGAGAACCGGGGAGCTGTTTTTT. The chain recombines TRBV30 with TRBJ2-2; unclear D gene. The V gene's germline CDR1 is GTSNPN and CDR2 SVGIG (reference sequence). The length of the CDR3 is 12 residues. The ends were cut back, 6 bases at V and 5 bases at J, with 10 bases in the middle.

The V call is TRBV2, the J call TRBJ2-1; possibly TRBD1 for D (5 bases). This CDR3 is built from 13 residues. Germline V CDR1 and CDR2: SNHLY, FYNNEI. V was trimmed by 7 bases and J by 8 bases, leaving 15 bases between them. The CDR3 sequence is CASISRVYDEQFF. CDR3 coding DNA: TGTGCCAGCATCAGCAGGGTGTACGATGAGCAGTTCTTC.

The chain joins TRBV19 to TRBJ2-2, with a possible D match to TRBD2 (6 bases). Between the trimmed V and J ends, which lost 7 bases and 0 bases, there was a span of 30 bases. The CDR3 spans 21 residues. Germline CDR1 reads LNHDA; CDR2 reads SQIVND (reference sequence). The DNA of the CDR3 is TGTGCCAGTACCCCCGGGGGAAGGGGCCTCTGGCGATTCGCGAACACCGGGGAGCTGTTTTTT. It encodes CASTPGGRGLWRFANTGELFF.

In regard to this clone: Other DNA sequences in the same sample also yield this CDR3. This chain connects TRBV2 to TRBJ2-5; 7 bases agree with TRBD1. From germline, CDR1 is SNHLY and CDR2 FYNNEI. The CDR3 length is 13 residues. Trimming removed 4 bases from V and 4 bases from J; junction bases left unmatched: 3. CDR3 sequence (DNA): TGTGCCAGCAGTGGACAGGGTAGAGAGACCCAGTACTTC. It specifies CASSGQGRETQYF.

The chain is built from TRBV6-1 and TRBJ2-2, with D hard to call. The CDR3 totals 15 residues. Deletions cut 3 bases from V and 3 bases from J, with 11 bases between. Germline V lookup: CDR1 MNHNS, CDR2 SASEGT. The CDR3 protein is CASSDRNRDTGELFF. The CDR3 bases are TGTGCCAGCAGTGATAGGAACCGGGACACCGGGGAGCTGTTTTTT.

In its sample, this clone was seen once. The chain is built from TRBV19 and TRBJ1-5; possibly TRBD1 for D (6 bases). CDR1 is LNHDA and CDR2 is SQIVND in the germline V gene (reference sequence). V was trimmed by 4 bases and J by 0 bases, leaving 22 bases between them. This CDR3 comprises 19 residues. In DNA form, the CDR3 reads TGTGCCAGTAGTACGGGAGGGGGTATCCGACCTTATAGCAATCAGCCCCAGCATTTT. Translated, it gives CASSTGGGIRPYSNQPQHF.

The chain uses TRBV10-3 and TRBJ2-7; TRBD2 matches at 8 bases. Germline V gene sequence: CDR1 ENHRY, CDR2 SYGVKD. With V trimmed by 10 bases and J by 6 bases, 17 bases remained unmatched. This CDR3 has 15 amino acids. CDR3 sequence reads: CATTGRASGSSEQYF. For the CDR3, the DNA is TGTGCCACTACGGGTAGGGCCAGCGGGAGCTCCGAGCAGTACTTC.